The 29 T cell receptor beta chains presented below share a single source sample, sequenced in a study of blood T cell repertoires in COVID-19. Using immunoSEQ multiplex PCR, the repertoire was profiled, and TCRdb retains in-frame clones only, with some absent. The sample holds about 120,000 clones, about 89% seen once. Sequenced: peripheral blood. These receptors were collected from a woman aged 70 to 79 with COVID-19, enrolled during active disease.

The chain links TRBV3-1 (or the pseudogene TRBV3-2) to TRBJ1-1; 7 nucleotides align to TRBD1. Germline loops: CDR1 LGHDT, CDR2 YNNKEL (reference sequence). The V segment lost 8 bases and the J segment 5 bases; nucleotides outside the gene matches: 5. This CDR3 spans 12 amino acids. CDR3 DNA sequence: TGTGCCAGCGGGACAGATATTACTGAAGCTTTCTTT. The encoded protein is CASGTDITEAFF.

The rearrangement uses TRBV29-1 and TRBJ2-1; TRBD2 aligns across 13 bases. The CDR3 spans 17 residues. The junction had 3 bases not matched to a gene; V was cut back by 1 base and J by 0 bases. In germline, CDR1 is SQVTM, CDR2 ANQGSEA. The CDR3 here is CSVEGLAGGNSYNEQFF. The CDR3 DNA reads as TGCAGCGTTGAAGGACTAGCGGGGGGAAACTCCTACAATGAGCAGTTCTTC.

The rearrangement joins TRBV29-1 to TRBJ1-2; TRBD1 matches at 7 bases. Germline V gives CDR1 SQVTM, CDR2 ANQGSEA. The CDR3 consists of 13 residues. Losses at the gene ends were 7 bases for V and 5 bases for J; bases not matched to a gene: 10. The CDR3 DNA follows: TGCAGCGCCCTAACAGGGGAGTTGTATGGCTACACCTTC. This encodes CSALTGELYGYTF.

This sequence joins TRBV9 and TRBJ2-1, with 7 bases that match TRBD1. CDR3 length: 16 residues. Trimming at V came to 3 bases and at J to 8 bases, leaving 14 bases not matched to a gene. CDR1 SGDLS and CDR2 YYNGEE come from the germline V gene. CDR3 DNA sequence: TGTGCCAGCAGCGCCCCTTGGAGACAGGGAAGAGATGAGCAGTTCTTC. Translating it yields CASSAPWRQGRDEQFF.

J is TRBJ1-5 and V is TRBV5-5, with 8 bases that match TRBD1. CDR1 and CDR2 from the germline V gene are SGHKS and YYEKEE (reference sequence). J lost 1 base, V lost 6 bases, and 6 bases had no gene match. CDR3 length: 15 residues. CDR3 DNA: TGTGCCAGCAACCCGACAGGGGAAAGCAATCAGCCCCAGCATTTT. Translation: CASNPTGESNQPQHF.

J is TRBJ1-1 and V is TRBV27; possibly TRBD1 for D (5 bases). CDR3 length equals 14 residues. Germline V gene sequence: CDR1 MNHEY, CDR2 SMNVEV (reference sequence). With 2 bases removed from V and 0 bases from J, the gap between germline ends came to 7 bases. CDR3 DNA: TGTGCCAGCAGTTTAAACAGGTTGAACACTGAAGCTTTCTTT. It codes for CASSLNRLNTEAFF.

This chain joins TRBV5-6 and TRBJ2-5, with a tentative D call TRBD2 (6 bases). The CDR3 consists of 13 residues. Germline assignment: CDR1 SGHDT and CDR2 YYEEEE. The V gene lost 4 bases and the J gene lost 5 bases, with 12 bases spanning the gap. CDR3 protein: CASSTGGVETQYF. The CDR3 region has the DNA TGTGCCAGCAGCACCGGGGGAGTTGAGACCCAGTACTTC.

The CDR3 DNA is TGTGCCAGCAGCCCGGGACAGGGCTCCTACAATGAGCAGTTCTTC. It specifies CASSPGQGSYNEQFF. V and J are TRBV6-5 and TRBJ2-1; TRBD1 agrees at 9 bases. Germline-derived CDR1 and CDR2 are MNHEY and SVGAGI. V dropped 6 bases and J dropped 0; count of bases not matched to a gene: 3. The CDR3 sequence is 15 residues long.

The chain carries TRBV6-5 and TRBJ2-5; TRBD2 might be the D (6 bases). V lost 8 bases and J lost 5, with 15 bases in between. The CDR3 has 13 residues. CDR1 MNHEY and CDR2 SVGAGI come from the germline V gene. This CDR3 is CASSSRGGETQYF. As DNA, the CDR3 is TGTGCCAGCTCATCGCGGGGTGGGGAGACCCAGTACTTC.

The gene calls are TRBV5-1 and TRBJ2-1; tentatively, D is TRBD2 (5 bases). Germline V gene lookup returns CDR1 SGHRS and CDR2 YFSETQ. The germline V and J ends were trimmed by 1 base and 0 bases, with 8 bases remaining between them. This CDR3 is 15 amino acids long. In nucleotides, the CDR3 is TGCGCCAGCAGCTTGAGCGGATCCTCCTACAATGAGCAGTTCTTC. As protein: CASSLSGSSYNEQFF. Filled out from reference TRBV5-1 and TRBJ2-1, the complete variable domain reads KAGVTQTPRYLIKTRGQQVTLSCSPISGHRSVSWYQQTPGQGLQFLFEYFSETQRNKGNFPGRFSGRQFSNSRSEMNVSTLELGDSALYLCASSLSGSSYNEQFFGPGTRLTVL.

The CDR3: CASSETGLSTDTQYF. The CDR3 nucleotides are TGTGCCAGCAGCGAGACAGGGCTTTCAACAGATACGCAGTATTTT. This chain links TRBV7-8 with TRBJ2-3, with 7 bases identical to TRBD1. Per germline, CDR1 SGHVS and CDR2 FQNEAQ. The CDR3 is 15 amino acids. V dropped 5 bases and J dropped 3; count of bases not matched to a gene: 8.

The CDR3 DNA is TGTGCCAGCAGCTTCAAGGGGGATACGCAGTATTTT. It specifies CASSFKGDTQYF. This chain uses TRBV11-1 with TRBJ2-3; weak D call: TRBD1 (5 bases). This CDR3 region has 12 residues. Germline CDR1 and CDR2: SGHAT and FQDESV (reference sequence). Trimming removed 3 bases from V and 6 bases from J, with 7 bases in between.

This clone appeared a few times. The V gene is TRBV6-1, the J gene TRBJ2-3; D perhaps matches TRBD1 (6 bases). CDR3 size: 17 residues. Germline CDR1 is MNHNS and CDR2 is SASEGT. V lost 3 bases and J lost 1, with 17 bases in between. CDR3 nucleotide sequence: TGTGCCAGCAGTGAGTCCCCCTCCAGGGGAGGCACAGATACGCAGTATTTT. This sequence encodes CASSESPSRGGTDTQYF.

The rearrangement uses TRBV5-1 and TRBJ2-3; 7 bases map to TRBD2. The germline CDR1 and CDR2 sequences are SGHRS and YFSETQ. Losses at the gene ends were 4 bases for V and 2 bases for J; bases not matched to a gene: 10. The CDR3 length is 16 residues. CDR3 coding DNA: TGCGCCAGCAGCCCGTACAACAGCGGGGTCACAGATACGCAGTATTTT. It yields the protein CASSPYNSGVTDTQYF.

V usage is TRBV9 and J usage is TRBJ2-2; 10 nucleotides line up with TRBD2. In germline, CDR1 is SGDLS, CDR2 YYNGEE. This CDR3 comprises 14 residues. Trimming cost V 6 bases and J 7 bases; bases outside gene matches: 6. CDR3 loop: CASTRAGGIGELFF. The CDR3 bases are TGTGCCAGCACCCGAGCGGGGGGGATCGGGGAGCTGTTTTTT. Full variable domain (remainder filled in from reference TRBV9 and TRBJ2-2): DSGVTQTPKHLITATGQRVTLRCSPRSGDLSVYWYQQSLDQGLQFLIQYYNGEERAKGNILERFSAQQFPDLHSELNLSSLELGDSALYFCASTRAGGIGELFFGEGSRLTVL.

J is TRBJ2-2 and V is TRBV5-1, with D unclear. Trimming stripped 1 base from V and 2 bases from J, with 9 bases between. This CDR3 is 15 amino acids long. Germline values: CDR1 SGHRS, CDR2 YFSETQ. Written as DNA, the CDR3 is TGCGCCAGCAGCTTGTTGCAGGCCAACACCGGGGAGCTGTTTTTT. Protein: CASSLLQANTGELFF.

The V call is TRBV25-1, the J call TRBJ1-1; TRBD1 agrees at 9 bases. Per the germline V gene, CDR1 is MGHDK and CDR2 is SYGVNS. V was pared by 2 bases and J by 4 bases, with 2 bases of the junction left unmatched. The CDR3 runs 14 residues. The CDR3 DNA follows: TGTGCCAGCAGTGAAGACAGGGGGACCACTGAAGCTTTCTTT. Translating it yields CASSEDRGTTEAFF. Full variable domain (remainder filled in from reference TRBV25-1 and TRBJ1-1): EADIYQTPRYLVIGTGKKITLECSQTMGHDKMYWYQQDPGMELHLIHYSYGVNSTEKGDLSSESTVSRIRTEHFPLTLESARPSHTSQYLCASSEDRGTTEAFFGQGTRLTVV.

This chain connects TRBV6-5 to TRBJ2-7, with TRBD2 matching over 10 bases. This CDR3 comprises 15 residues. Germline CDR1 reads MNHEY; CDR2 reads SVGAGI. J lost 2 bases, V lost 7 bases, and 8 bases had no gene match. The CDR3 DNA is TGTGCCAGCATGTTCCCTAGCGGGGGTACCTACGAGCAGTACTTC. Translation: CASMFPSGGTYEQYF.

This clone has just one count. V gene TRBV6-4 combines with J gene TRBJ1-1; D is unclear. Trimming cost V 6 bases and J 2 bases, with 7 bases left between them. CDR1 is MRHNA and CDR2 is SNTAGT in the germline V gene. The CDR3 length is 12 residues. CDR3 loop: CASRLLNTEAFF. The CDR3 nucleotides read TGTGCCAGCAGACTCCTAAACACTGAAGCTTTCTTT.

This clone was seen ten or more times. The chain couples TRBV29-1 to TRBJ1-1; D is unresolved. The CDR3 covers 13 residues. The germline V gene encodes CDR1 SQVTM and CDR2 ANQGSEA. The V end lost 2 bases, the J end lost 0 bases, and 7 bases lay between the germline ends. This chain's CDR3 is CSVETTLNTEAFF. CDR3 nucleotide sequence: TGCAGCGTTGAAACCACATTGAACACTGAAGCTTTCTTT.

The chain joins TRBV7-8 to TRBJ2-3; D is uncertain. The CDR3 runs to 11 residues. The ends were cut back, 5 bases at V and 8 bases at J, with 8 bases in the middle. Germline V lookup: CDR1 SGHVS, CDR2 FQNEAQ. The CDR3 coding sequence is TGTGCCAGCAGCCGCACGGGTACGCAGTATTTT. This translates into CASSRTGTQYF.

This chain links TRBV11-3 with TRBJ2-5, with 9 bases matching TRBD2. Germline lookup yields CDR1 SGHNT and CDR2 YENEEA. The length of the CDR3 is 15 residues. J was trimmed by 1 base and V by 1 base; bases with no gene match: 1. CDR3 nucleotide sequence: TGTGCCAGCAGCTTAGGCGGGGGGGCCCAAGAGACCCAGTACTTC. Its protein is CASSLGGGAQETQYF.

The rearrangement uses TRBV10-3 and TRBJ2-7; TRBD1 matches 8 bases. From germline, CDR1 is ENHRY and CDR2 SYGVKD. The CDR3 has 13 residues. The V gene end was trimmed by 7 bases and the J gene end by 6 bases; junction bases not matched to a gene: 8. The CDR3 DNA reads as TGTGCCATCACCACCCAGGGGGCCGGCGAGCAGTACTTC. It yields the protein CAITTQGAGEQYF.

The chain couples TRBV5-1 to TRBJ1-3; 7 bases align to TRBD1. Germline trimming cut 5 bases from V and 2 bases from J; bases unmatched to any gene: 10. The CDR3 has 16 residues. Looked up from germline, CDR1 is SGHRS and CDR2 is YFSETQ. The CDR3 DNA reads as TGCGCCAGCAGGACTAGAGGGGGCGATACTGGAAACACCATATATTTT. Protein: CASRTRGGDTGNTIYF. Combining the CDR3 with reference TRBV5-1 and TRBJ1-3 gives the whole variable domain KAGVTQTPRYLIKTRGQQVTLSCSPISGHRSVSWYQQTPGQGLQFLFEYFSETQRNKGNFPGRFSGRQFSNSRSEMNVSTLELGDSALYLCASRTRGGDTGNTIYFGEGSWLTVV.

This chain connects TRBV24-1 to TRBJ2-3; 8 nucleotides agree with TRBD1. CDR1 and CDR2 (germline): KGHDR, SFDVKD. J was trimmed by 3 bases and V by 6 bases; bases with no gene match: 4. The CDR3 sequence is 14 residues long. The CDR3 is CATSRTGRTDTQYF. The CDR3 nucleotides read TGTGCCACCAGTCGGACAGGGAGGACAGATACGCAGTATTTT.

The chain joins TRBV27 to TRBJ1-5; possibly TRBD1 for D (5 bases). Trimming stripped 6 bases from V and 4 bases from J, with 19 bases between. Germline-derived CDR1 and CDR2 are MNHEY and SMNVEV (reference sequence). This CDR3 is built from 16 residues. The CDR3 is CASSNKAAGINQPQHF. CDR3 sequence (DNA): TGTGCCAGCAGCAACAAGGCGGCAGGGATTAATCAGCCCCAGCATTTT.

The V and J genes are TRBV2 and TRBJ2-7, with 8 bases identical to TRBD2. This CDR3 has 15 residues. CDR1 is SNHLY and CDR2 is FYNNEI in the germline V gene. V shed 0 bases and J 4 bases; nucleotides not matched to a gene: 5. Here the CDR3 reads CASSEAPTSGYEQYF. In DNA, the CDR3 is TGTGCCAGCAGTGAAGCGCCAACTAGCGGATACGAGCAGTACTTC.

This chain joins TRBV2 and TRBJ2-7; TRBD1 agrees at 7 bases. V was pared by 3 bases and J by 5 bases, with 4 bases of the junction left unmatched. The length of the CDR3 is 13 residues. Germline V CDR1 and CDR2: SNHLY, FYNNEI. CDR3 sequence (DNA): TGTGCCAGCAGTGATCGACAGGGCAACGAGCAGTACTTC. It specifies CASSDRQGNEQYF. Full variable domain (missing parts from reference TRBV2 and TRBJ2-7): EPEVTQTPSHQVTQMGQEVILRCVPISNHLYFYWYRQILGQKVEFLVSFYNNEISEKSEIFDDQFSVERPDGSNFTLKIRSTKLEDSAMYFCASSDRQGNEQYFGPGTRLTVT.

Concerning this clone itself: The sample holds other DNA sequences that translate to the same CDR3. This chain's CDR3 is CASSLTGTGNTEAFF. Written as DNA, the CDR3 is TGCGCCAGCAGCTTAACCGGGACAGGAAACACTGAAGCTTTCTTT. The chain couples TRBV5-1 to TRBJ1-1, with TRBD1 matching 8 bases. Germline CDR1 is SGHRS and CDR2 is YFSETQ. J gave up 2 bases and V 2 bases, and 5 bases lay outside the gene matches. The CDR3 has 15 amino acids.